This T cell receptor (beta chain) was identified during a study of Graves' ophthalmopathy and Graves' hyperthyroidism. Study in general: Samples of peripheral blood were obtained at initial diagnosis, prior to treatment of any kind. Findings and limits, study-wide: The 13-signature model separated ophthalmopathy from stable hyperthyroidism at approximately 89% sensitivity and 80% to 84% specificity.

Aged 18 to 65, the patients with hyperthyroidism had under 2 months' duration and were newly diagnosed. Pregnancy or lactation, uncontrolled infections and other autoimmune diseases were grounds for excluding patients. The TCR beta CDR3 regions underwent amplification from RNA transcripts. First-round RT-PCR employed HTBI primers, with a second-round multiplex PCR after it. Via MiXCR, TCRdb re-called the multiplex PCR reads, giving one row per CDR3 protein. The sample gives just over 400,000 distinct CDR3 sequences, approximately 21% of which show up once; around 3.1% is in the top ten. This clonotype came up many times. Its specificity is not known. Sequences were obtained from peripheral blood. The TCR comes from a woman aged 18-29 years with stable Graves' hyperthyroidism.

The CDR3 is CASSWDARGTEAFF. The CDR3 bases are TGCGCCAGCAGCTGGGACGCTCGGGGGACTGAAGCTTTCTTT. V gene TRBV5-1 combines with J gene TRBJ1-1; a weak D match, TRBD1 (5 bases). CDR1 and CDR2 (germline): SGHRS, YFSETQ. Trimming shortened V by 3 bases and J by 5 bases, and 14 bases separated the two germline ends. The CDR3 covers 14 residues.